Described below is a single T cell receptor beta chain sequence and its context. Losses at the gene ends were 0 bases for V and 2 bases for J; bases not matched to a gene: 4. This CDR3 comprises 16 residues. The germline gives CDR1 SGHRS, CDR2 YFSETQ. The record originates from a study of blood T cell repertoires in COVID-19. Across the study: The United States, Italy and Spain provided the acute and convalescent COVID-19 samples. In each case, the material was cDNA or gDNA derived from T cells, B-cell-depleted T cells, or PBMCs.

How the authors handled the data: Counts of nucleated cells, estimated from reference gene primer amplification, were obtained. Using immunoSEQ multiplex PCR, the repertoire was profiled, and TCRdb retains in-frame clones only, with some absent. Clone size and the V and J calls come from that table; the DNA yielded D and trimming. The sample shows some 150,000 clones, over 75% of them seen only once. The TCR comes from a woman in her forties or fifties with acute or convalescent COVID-19. V and J are TRBV5-1 and TRBJ1-4; 7 nucleotides align to TRBD1. Sequenced sample: peripheral blood. CDR3 residues: CASSLGTGTTNEKLFF. The CDR3 DNA sequence: TGCGCCAGCAGCTTGGGGACAGGAACCACTAATGAAAAACTGTTTTTT.